This TCR beta chain was sequenced for a study of blood T cell repertoires in COVID-19. Sequencing used immunoSEQ multiplex PCR; TCRdb keeps in-frame clones, though not all of them. The table shows around 230,000 clones, with around four fifths occurring only once. Germline lookup yields CDR1 LNHNV and CDR2 YYDKDF (reference sequence). The CDR3 length is 14 residues. V shed 8 bases and J 1 base; nucleotides not matched to a gene: 5. Sequencing input: peripheral blood. This receptor was taken from a woman between 65 and 79 years old with active or convalescent COVID-19. The V call is TRBV15, the J call TRBJ2-7; 10 nucleotides align to TRBD1. In DNA, the CDR3 is TGTGCCACCCAGGACAGGGGGTTTTCCTACGAGCAGTACTTC. It codes for CATQDRGFSYEQYF.